The 3 T cell receptor beta chains below were found in one sample sequenced in a study of shared clonotypes between healthy human individuals. Measured with immunoSEQ multiplex PCR; TCRdb has only the in-frame clones, and not every one. The sample carries 2 million to 3 million clones, 93% recorded once. The sequenced sample was naive CD4+ T cells from PBMCs. The sample's subset: CD45RA+ positively selected. Source of these receptors: a man aged 18 to 29 in good health. Some clones in this sample may be carry-over from other donors' samples.

This clone was recorded once. This chain joins TRBV7-2 and TRBJ2-7, with D perhaps TRBD1 or TRBD2 (5 bases each). V lost 4 bases, J lost 4 bases, and 14 bases lay in between. This CDR3 has 14 residues. Germline values: CDR1 SGHTA, CDR2 FQGNSA. CDR3 DNA: TGTGCCAGCAGCTCCCCCGGGACGCGATACGAGCAGTACTTC. The encoded protein is CASSSPGTRYEQYF.

This clone occurred once. At one end the junction does not follow the germline gene, possibly because of a read error. J is TRBJ2-7 and V is TRBV5-1; 10 nucleotides align to TRBD2. CDR1 is SGHRS, CDR2 YFSETQ, per germline. The CDR3 is made up of 15 amino acids. CDR3 residues: CASSTIAGGSHEQYF. In DNA, the CDR3 is TGCGCCAGCTCCACCATAGCGGGAGGCTCCCACGAGCAGTACTTC.

The chain links TRBV20-1 to TRBJ2-1, with D hard to call. Germline V gene lookup returns CDR1 DFQATT and CDR2 SNEGSKA (reference sequence). The CDR3 covers 9 residues. Trimming removed 5 bases from V and 6 bases from J, with 2 bases in between. For the CDR3, the DNA is TGCAGTGCTTTCAATGAGCAGTTCTTC. It specifies CSAFNEQFF.